Included here is one TCR beta chain sequence, with context. As yet, its antigen is unknown. This specimen comes from a study of T cells expressing NK-cell markers. This CDR3 spans 11 amino acids. In germline, CDR1 is MNHNS, CDR2 SASEGT. Overall study findings and caveats: Each of 6 or 7 donors carried dominant NKG2C+ clonotypes accounting for about 1.0-7.0% of CD8+ T cells.

TCRdb re-called the 5' RACE reads and shows each CDR3 protein once, DNA omitted. This sample contains some 500,000 distinct CDR3 sequences. The material sequenced was blood T cells: a sorted CD56 or NKG2C T cell subset, CD4+ or CD8+ T cells, or bulk PBMC T cells (not recorded which). This rearrangement joins TRBV6-1 to TRBJ2-1; TCRdb's assignment of TRBD2 cannot be checked, as there is no DNA. The sequence came from a woman aged 50 to 60 in good health. The CDR3 reads CASTREGEQFF.